The clone carrying this T cell receptor (beta chain) was counted only a few times. Germline CDR1 and CDR2: MNHEY and SMNVEV (reference sequence). Losses at the gene ends were 7 bases for V and 1 base for J; bases not matched to a gene: 5. CDR3 length: 16 residues. Time point denoted: newly diagnosed GD, antithyroid drugs for less than 3 months. PBMC RNA served as the TCR library source. Clinicians diagnosed Graves' disease using American Thyroid Association guidelines. This record comes from a study of regulatory T cells in long-lasting Graves disease. Assembly of TCR beta libraries relied on iRepertoire HTBI primers together with Arm-PCR of CDR3 regions. TCRdb redid the calling of the multiplex PCR reads with MiXCR, one entry per CDR3 protein. Of approximately 540,000 distinct CDR3 sequences listed, around 13% are singletons. This same sample was also taken into another study, of T cells in Graves' hyperthyroidism and ophthalmopathy.

The sequences come from peripheral blood mononuclear cells (PBMCs), collected at new diagnosis, from a patient treated with antithyroid drugs. This chain connects TRBV27 to TRBJ2-2; TRBD2 matches at 11 bases. This TCR derives from a woman in her thirties with Graves disease. As DNA, the CDR3 is TGTGCCAGCAATCCCCTAGCGGGAGGGAACACCGGGGAGCTGTTTTTT. Translated: CASNPLAGGNTGELFF.